This T cell receptor (beta chain) was captured in a study of blood T cells in healthy people across ages. In this sample, this clonotype turned up a few times. What it binds is not known. A second PCR of roughly 7 to 11 cycles used a sample-barcoded 5' primer and a J-beta primer mix. Each sample yielded at least 3 million CDR3-containing paired-end reads. One entry per CDR3 protein, called by TCRdb with MiXCR from the 5' RACE reads. The data show around 990,000 distinct CDR3 sequences, roughly two fifths seen once. General study results and limits: Estimates of total diversity, which came from one million sequenced T cells, were considered to be underestimates.

Each donor gave roughly 9.2 milliliters of peripheral blood. PBMCs were isolated at a quantity of at least 7 million per sample. Unmatched junction bases numbered 12, after V lost 7 bases and J lost 6 bases. CDR3 length equals 16 residues. The chain combines TRBV12-3 or TRBV12-4 with TRBJ1-6; 7 bases align to TRBD1. The sample consisted of blood. This receptor was obtained from a young man in good health. The CDR3: CASIAGTDPSNSPLHF. CDR3 nucleotides: TGTGCCAGCATCGCCGGGACAGATCCGTCTAATTCACCCCTCCACTTT.